These T cell receptor beta chains were read from a single sample in a study of blood T cells in healthy people across ages. Using its own MiXCR run on the 5' RACE reads, TCRdb lists one record per CDR3 protein. Among some 1,500,000 distinct CDR3 sequences listed, roughly 43% were seen once. Sequencing input: blood. These receptors all stem from a woman between 18 and 29 years old in good health. Each CDR3 is given with its conserved first and last residue. A D gene is named only where the DNA matches it firmly. Clone sizes are given selectively: once, few, many, or a class where the clone is expanded.

NA | TRBD1 | TRBJ1-2 | TRBV20-1 | TGCAGTGCCTTCGGGACAGAAGATTCTCTTGGCGGCTACACCTTC | CSAFGTEDSLGGYTF
NA | NA | TRBJ1-1 | TRBV4-1 | TGCGCCAGCAGGGGCATACGGATGAACACTGAAGCTTTCTTT | CASRGIRMNTEAFF
few | TRBD1 | TRBJ2-1 | TRBV5-1 | TGCGCCAGCAGCTTGGTAGGGACAGGGTCGGATGAGCAGTTCTTC | CASSLVGTGSDEQFF
few | NA | TRBJ1-2 | TRBV5-1 | TGCGCCAGCAGCGACAACAGGGATGGCCCTGGCTACACCTTC | CASSDNRDGPGYTF
NA | NA | TRBJ1-2 | TRBV6-1 | TGTGCCAGCAAGCAAACTACAACGAACTATGGCTACACCTTC | CASKQTTTNYGYTF
few | NA | TRBJ2-7 | TRBV5-5 | TGTGCCAGCAGCTTGTGGACCGGGGTATGGAGCGAGCAGTACTTC | CASSLWTGVWSEQYF
many | NA | TRBJ1-6 | TRBV4-2 | TGTGCCAGCAGCCAAGAATGGAGAGAGAATTCACCCCTCCACTTT | CASSQEWRENSPLHF
NA | TRBD2 | TRBJ2-2 | TRBV7-2 | TGTGCCAGCAGCAACCAAGCGGGGGGCACCGGGGAGCTGTTTTTT | CASSNQAGGTGELFF
few | NA | TRBJ2-3 | TRBV5-1 | TGCGCCAGCAGAGGCGGACGTAACACAGATACGCAGTATTTT | CASRGGRNTDTQYF
NA | TRBD2 | TRBJ2-3 | TRBV10-3 | TGTGCCATCAGTGCCGGGACTAACACAGATACGCAGTATTTT | CAISAGTNTDTQYF
NA | TRBD2 | TRBJ2-3 | TRBV20-1 | TGCAGTGCCCCTGATTCTAGCGGTCCTGATACGCAGTATTTT | CSAPDSSGPDTQYF
NA | NA | TRBJ1-6 | TRBV3-1 | TGTGCCAGCAGCCAAACTGGCTGGGGGATACCTCCCCACTTT | CASSQTGWGIPPHF
once | NA | TRBJ1-2 | TRBV7-9 | TGTGCCAGCAGCTTAGATCTCCCAGCTAACTATGGCTACACCTTC | CASSLDLPANYGYTF
NA | TRBD1 | TRBJ2-7 | TRBV11-2 | TGTGCCAGCAGCTTACCATACGGCTGGACAGGGCCAAACGAGCAGTACTTC | CASSLPYGWTGPNEQYF
NA | TRBD1 | TRBJ2-2 | TRBV5-1 | TGCGCCAGCAAGGAGGCCGGGACAGAGAACACCGGGGAGCTGTTTTTT | CASKEAGTENTGELFF
NA | NA | TRBJ2-1 | TRBV4-3 | TGCGCCAGCAGCCAAGGACGAGCGTCTCTCAAGTACAATGAGCAATTCTTC | CASSQGRASLKYNEQFF
NA | NA | TRBJ2-3 | TRBV20-1 | TGCAGTGCTAGAAGCCCCCCAGATACGCAGTATTTT | CSARSPPDTQYF
many | NA | TRBJ2-7 | TRBV29-1 | TGCAGCGCCGGGCCAGCGAACGCCTACGAGCAGTACTTC | CSAGPANAYEQYF
NA | NA | TRBJ1-2 | TRBV3-1 | TGTGCCAGCAGCCAAGATCTGCTACCTAACTATGGCTACACCTTC | CASSQDLLPNYGYTF
NA | NA | TRBJ2-3 | TRBV4-2 | TGTGCCAGCAGCCAAGCGATAAACACAGATACGCAGTATTTT | CASSQAINTDTQYF
NA | NA | TRBJ2-7 | TRBV6-6 | TGTGCCAGCAGTTACTCGAACCCGCCCTACGAGCAGTACTTC | CASSYSNPPYEQYF
NA | NA | TRBJ2-7 | TRBV18 | TGTGCCAGCTCACCAAGTCCGGACACCTACAATGAGCAGTACTTC | CASSPSPDTYNEQYF
NA | NA | TRBJ1-2 | TRBV7-2 | TGTGCCAGCAGCTCCTGGGTTGGGTTCTATGGCTACACCTTC | CASSSWVGFYGYTF
NA | TRBD2 | TRBJ2-1 | TRBV27 | TGTGCCAGCAGTCCAAGGACTAGCGGGTTAAATCCGAATGAGCAGTTCTTC | CASSPRTSGLNPNEQFF
few | NA | TRBJ1-2 | TRBV4-1 | TGCGCCAGCAGCCAACTATTGACAGGCGGGGGCTATGGCTACACCTTC | CASSQLLTGGGYGYTF
NA | NA | TRBJ2-5 | TRBV27 | TGTGCCAGCAGTCGTCCCTACAATGAGCAGTACTTC | CASSRPYNEQYF
NA | NA | TRBJ2-7 | TRBV28 | TGTGCCAGCAGCGACGGACAGAACTACGAGCAGTACTTC | CASSDGQNYEQYF
NA | NA | TRBJ2-5 | TRBV29-1 | TGCAGCGCCGTTGCGACCCTGGCCTACCAAGAGACCCAGTACTTC | CSAVATLAYQETQYF
NA | NA | TRBJ2-1 | TRBV7-2 | TGTGCCAGCAGCTTAAGGTTAAGAGCGGTCTACAATGAGCAGTTCTTC | CASSLRLRAVYNEQFF
few | NA | TRBJ2-1 | TRBV5-6 | TGTGCCAGCAGCTTGGACACGACTTTTGGGCAGTTCTTC | CASSLDTTFGQFF
NA | NA | TRBJ2-3 | TRBV6-5 | TGTGCCAGCAGTTACTCCCGAGGGACCACAGATACGCAGTATTTT | CASSYSRGTTDTQYF
many | TRBD2 | TRBJ2-5 | TRBV20-1 | TGCAGTGCTGGGAGTAGCGGGGGATTCCAAGAGACCCAGTACTTC | CSAGSSGGFQETQYF
NA | NA | TRBJ2-7 | TRBV7-3 | TGTGCCAGCAGCTTAAAGGGGGGCTACGAGCAGTACTTC | CASSLKGGYEQYF
NA | TRBD2 | TRBJ2-1 | TRBV20-1 | TGCAGTGCGCGCAGAGGCGGCGGGGGGGCATATTCCTACAATGAGCAGTTCTTC | CSARRGGGGAYSYNEQFF
NA | TRBD1 | TRBJ2-1 | TRBV2 | TGTGCCAGCAGTGGGGGGCCACGAGAACAGGGGGTTTGGGAGAATGAGCAGTTCTTC | CASSGGPREQGVWENEQFF
NA | TRBD2 | TRBJ2-2 | TRBV6-2/TRBV6-3 | TGTGCCAGCAGTTACGCGGGAGGGACCGGGGAGCTGTTTTTT | CASSYAGGTGELFF
NA | NA | TRBJ1-1 | TRBV7-9 | TGTGCCAGCAGCACTGAGGGACACCAGGACACTGAAGCTTTCTTT | CASSTEGHQDTEAFF
NA | TRBD1 | TRBJ1-1 | TRBV27 | TGTGCCAGCAGTTCACAGGGGGCGCCTGGGACTGAAGCTTTCTTT | CASSSQGAPGTEAFF
NA | TRBD2 | TRBJ2-6 | TRBV7-8 | TGTGCCAGCAGCATACGGACTAGCGGGAGTGCTGGGGCCAACGTCCTGACTTTC | CASSIRTSGSAGANVLTF
NA | NA | TRBJ2-3 | TRBV9 | TGTGCCAGCAGCCCCCCCACGTTCAGCACAGATACGCAGTATTTT | CASSPPTFSTDTQYF
NA | NA | TRBJ2-1 | TRBV11-3 | TGTGCCAGCAGCTACAGGGCCTCAGGGTACAATGAGCAGTTCTTC | CASSYRASGYNEQFF
NA | NA | TRBJ1-2 | TRBV12-5 | TGTGCTAGTGGTTCCCCCTACTCCCTCGGTGGCTACACCTTC | CASGSPYSLGGYTF
many | TRBD1 | TRBJ2-1 | TRBV7-2 | TGTGCCAGCAGCTCCGGACAGGTTAGCTCCTACAATGAGCAGTTCTTC | CASSSGQVSSYNEQFF
few | TRBD1 | TRBJ2-7 | TRBV6-2/TRBV6-3 | TGTGCCAGCAGTCTCTGGACAGGGGACTACGAGCAGTACTTC | CASSLWTGDYEQYF
NA | NA | TRBJ2-7 | TRBV4-3 | TGCGCCAGCAGCCAAGATGCGGGAAGGGGGCAGTACTTC | CASSQDAGRGQYF
NA | NA | TRBJ2-7 | TRBV4-1 | TGCGCCAGCAGCCAAGAAAACGACAGCGAGCAGTACTTC | CASSQENDSEQYF
NA | TRBD1 | TRBJ2-7 | TRBV29-1 | TGCAGCGTAGTGACAGGGGAATTATTCTACGAGCAGTACTTC | CSVVTGELFYEQYF
NA | NA | TRBJ2-7 | TRBV7-2 | TGTGCCAGCACCACCGACAGCTCCTACGAGCAGTACTTC | CASTTDSSYEQYF
NA | NA | TRBJ1-4 | TRBV7-9 | TGTGCCAGCAGCTTAGCGCACAGCCACAATGAAAAACTGTTTTTT | CASSLAHSHNEKLFF
NA | NA | TRBJ2-2 | TRBV11-2 | TGTGCCAGCAGCTTAATGGCGAACACCGGGGAGCTGTTTTTT | CASSLMANTGELFF
NA | TRBD1 | TRBJ2-3 | TRBV18 | TGTGCCAGCTCACCAGGTCGGACAGGGGGCACAGATACGCAGTATTTT | CASSPGRTGGTDTQYF